This T cell receptor (beta chain) was captured by sequencing in a study of blood T cells in healthy people across ages. Points from the study as a whole: Fewer expanded clones and more diversity marked long-lived versus aged donors.

The V gene's germline CDR1 is KGHSH and CDR2 LQKENI. The CDR3 runs to 13 residues. As for this clonotype: What it binds is not known.

A sample-barcoded 5' primer and a J-beta primer mix were used in a second PCR of roughly 7 to 11 cycles. Via MiXCR, TCRdb re-called the 5' RACE reads, giving one row per CDR3 protein. The sample yields around 500,000 distinct CDR3 sequences, 25% to 35% seen once. These data also formed part of another study, on T cells of mothers and their children. That work adds: Each donor was one of three healthy Caucasian mothers or one of their six children. Over 8.5 million reads per mother and around 3.2 million per child were obtained.

This TCR derives from a boy aged 2-15 years in good health. Sequenced: blood. The chain links TRBV18 to TRBJ2-5; unclear D gene. With the DNA end fitting TRBJ2-7 better, the J assignment may be wrong. The DNA for the CDR3 is TGTGCCAGCTCACCTGGTTCGGACTACGAGCAGTACTTC. Translation: CASSPGSDYEQYF.